This T cell receptor (beta chain) appears in the sequencing data of a study of blood T cell repertoires in COVID-19. Sequencing was performed with immunoSEQ multiplex PCR; in TCRdb, only in-frame clones are kept and a portion is missing. The data show about 200,000 clones, 70% to 80% seen once. This clone turned up a few times. This CDR3 has 12 residues. Germline V gene lookup returns CDR1 SNHLY and CDR2 FYNNEI. V shed 11 bases and J 4 bases; nucleotides not matched to a gene: 7. This TCR was recovered from a woman in her 40s with COVID-19, enrolled during active disease. The rearrangement uses TRBV2 and TRBJ2-7, with TRBD1 matching 8 bases. Sequenced: peripheral blood. This CDR3 reads CAGGTGLYEQYF. In DNA form, the CDR3 reads TGTGCCGGAGGGACAGGCTTATACGAGCAGTACTTC.